The present T cell receptor beta chain was sequenced within a study of T cell repertoires in cytomegalovirus infection. Across the study: Based on public TCR beta signatures, there were indications of CMV infection and of a matching HLA type.

Germline assignment: CDR1 DFQATT and CDR2 SNEGSKA (reference sequence). V lost 0 bases to trimming and J lost 0 bases, with 12 bases between them. This CDR3 contains 15 residues. This clonotype was observed a few times. The antigen remains unidentified. TCRdb re-analysed the reads in MiXCR, keeping a single row per CDR3 protein. The repertoire consists of 200,000 to 250,000 distinct CDR3 sequences, with 10% to 15% occurring once and the leading ten covering 1.6%. Study conclusions and caveats: Ex vivo, HLA-C-restricted CMV-specific TCR beta clonotypes prevailed over the rest of the response.

The V call is TRBV20-1, the J call TRBJ2-7; D is possibly TRBD2 (7 bases). Sequences were obtained from PBMCs. The origin of this receptor is a human donor in good health (CMV status not recorded). Some clones in this sample may be carry-over from other donors' samples. The CDR3 bases are TGCAGTGCTAGAGATGGGGCGGGGGCCTCCTACGAGCAGTACTTC. Translation gives CSARDGAGASYEQYF.